This T cell receptor beta chain emerged from a study of identical twins. Study-level points and caveats: With abundant cord blood beta clonotypes, insertions were fewer; memory repertoires showed no such pattern. Twins' surplus sharing was weaker for beta out-of-frame sequences.

Every donor was a healthy Caucasian. TCRdb re-analysed the 5' RACE reads in MiXCR, keeping a single row per CDR3 protein. Here the sample spans approximately 210,000 distinct CDR3 sequences, roughly 9.4% being singletons. Of note for this clonotype: Its antigen is unidentified.

V was clipped by 4 bases and J by 2 bases, with 12 bases between them. Germline values: CDR1 SGHVS, CDR2 FNYEAQ. The CDR3 has 15 residues. The receptor was derived from a woman younger than 35 in good health. V is TRBV7-6 and J is TRBJ2-1; tentative D call: TRBD2 (5 bases). The sample was memory (CD45RO+) T cells sorted from blood. The CDR3 spells CASSSIARTYNEQFF. The CDR3 DNA reads as TGTGCCAGCAGCTCAATAGCGAGAACCTACAATGAGCAGTTCTTC.